Below are 18 T cell receptor beta chains sequenced from a single sample in a study of control samples from healthy donors and cancer patients. Sequencing used immunoSEQ multiplex PCR; TCRdb keeps in-frame clones, though not all of them. The repertoire includes roughly 180,000 clones, approximately 92% of them detected once, and about 2.1% sits in the top ten. The sequenced material came from blood. Receptor source: a woman in her thirties or forties in good health.

This sequence joins TRBV20-1 and TRBJ2-4; no clear D gene. The germline V and J ends were trimmed by 4 bases and 0 bases, with 7 bases remaining between them. There are 13 residues in the CDR3. The germline gives CDR1 DFQATT, CDR2 SNEGSKA (reference sequence). In DNA, the CDR3 is TGCAGTGCTATTGACGGAGCCAAAAACATTCAGTACTTC. Amino acid sequence: CSAIDGAKNIQYF.

The V call is TRBV6-6, the J call TRBJ2-3, with 9 bases matching TRBD1. Per germline, CDR1 MNHNY and CDR2 SVGAGI (reference sequence). CDR3 length: 15 amino acids. The junction had 6 bases not matched to a gene; V was cut back by 2 bases and J by 6 bases. CDR3 in DNA: TGTGCCAGCAGTTACAGGGGACAGGGTGTGGATACGCAGTATTTT. This encodes CASSYRGQGVDTQYF.

The CDR3 coding sequence is TGTGCCAGCAGCCAGAATAGGGAGACCCAGTACTTC. The encoded protein is CASSQNRETQYF. The chain carries TRBV3-1 (or the pseudogene TRBV3-2) and TRBJ2-5; D is ambiguous. The germline V gene has CDR1 LGHDT and CDR2 YNNKEL (reference sequence). Deletions cut 3 bases from V and 5 bases from J, with 7 bases between. This CDR3 has 12 amino acids.

The chain has TRBV11-2 and TRBJ2-5, with TRBD1 identical over 8 bases. Germline V CDR1 and CDR2: SGHAT, FQNNGV. The CDR3 totals 14 residues. The trim removed 4 bases at V and 4 bases at J, leaving 5 bases unmatched. The CDR3 region is CASSSPTGGETQYF. For the CDR3, the DNA is TGTGCCAGCAGCTCTCCTACAGGGGGAGAGACCCAGTACTTC.

The gene calls are TRBV2 and TRBJ2-7; no clear D gene. The ends were cut back, 6 bases at V and 0 bases at J, with 12 bases in the middle. Germline V gives CDR1 SNHLY, CDR2 FYNNEI. The CDR3 has 14 residues. The CDR3 region is CASSPNYASYEQYF. The DNA of the CDR3 is TGTGCCAGCAGCCCCAATTACGCCTCCTACGAGCAGTACTTC.

The chain couples TRBV2 to TRBJ1-6; no clear D. The V end lost 3 bases, the J end lost 10 bases, and 13 bases lay between the germline ends. The CDR3 sequence is 14 residues long. Germline CDR1 SNHLY, CDR2 FYNNEI. The CDR3 sequence is CASSDQVAGSPLHF. CDR3 coding DNA: TGTGCCAGCAGTGATCAGGTAGCGGGATCACCCCTCCACTTT.

The chain employs TRBV6-5 and TRBJ1-5, with D maybe TRBD1 (6 bases). CDR3 size: 15 residues. Trimming cost V 6 bases and J 4 bases, with 16 bases left between them. Germline V gene sequence: CDR1 MNHEY, CDR2 SVGAGI. CDR3 residues: CASSQQGLINQPQHF. CDR3 DNA sequence: TGTGCCAGCAGCCAACAGGGACTAATAAATCAGCCCCAGCATTTT.

The CDR3 is CASSETGVYYEQYF. The CDR3 DNA sequence: TGCGCCAGCAGCGAGACAGGGGTGTATTACGAGCAGTACTTC. This sequence joins TRBV5-1 and TRBJ2-7; TRBD1 matches at 8 bases. The length of the CDR3 is 14 residues. Germline CDR1 SGHRS, CDR2 YFSETQ. The J segment lost 4 bases and the V segment lost 4 bases, leaving 7 bases of the junction unmatched.

This rearrangement joins TRBV10-3 to TRBJ1-4, with TRBD1 identical over 7 bases. CDR1 ENHRY and CDR2 SYGVKD come from the germline V gene. V dropped 6 bases and J dropped 8; count of bases not matched to a gene: 9. CDR3 length: 14 residues. DNA of the CDR3: TGTGCCATCAGCACAGGGGTTCGGGGAGAAAAACTGTTTTTT. The encoded protein is CAISTGVRGEKLFF.

The chain uses TRBV2 and TRBJ1-5; D not resolved. CDR1 and CDR2 from the germline V gene are SNHLY and FYNNEI. The CDR3 covers 15 residues. Trimming took off 4 bases at V and 0 bases at J, with 10 bases between the two ends. In nucleotides, the CDR3 is TGTGCCAGCAGTGTAGGCCATAATAGCAATCAGCCCCAGCATTTT. Its translation is CASSVGHNSNQPQHF. The whole variable domain, remainder taken from reference TRBV2 and TRBJ1-5, is EPEVTQTPSHQVTQMGQEVILRCVPISNHLYFYWYRQILGQKVEFLVSFYNNEISEKSEIFDDQFSVERPDGSNFTLKIRSTKLEDSAMYFCASSVGHNSNQPQHFGDGTRLSIL.

The rearrangement uses TRBV5-1 and TRBJ2-2; 8 positions match TRBD2. J gave up 2 bases and V 8 bases, and 5 bases lay outside the gene matches. This CDR3 has 14 residues. CDR1 SGHRS and CDR2 YFSETQ come from the germline V gene. CDR3 in DNA: TGCGCCAGTGTCGCGGGGGGAAACACCGGGGAGCTGTTTTTT. It codes for CASVAGGNTGELFF.

The V call is TRBV23-1, the J call TRBJ1-1, with TRBD1 matching 7 bases. Being an ORF, TRBV23-1 has a function that is uncertain. This CDR3 spans 13 amino acids. Germline trimming cut 11 bases from V and 3 bases from J; bases unmatched to any gene: 9. DNA of the CDR3: TGCGCCGGCCGAGGGGGCAAGGACACTGAAGCTTTCTTT. This codes for CAGRGGKDTEAFF.

The chain links TRBV4-1 to TRBJ2-2; no definite D call. The CDR3 consists of 16 residues. Germline V gives CDR1 MGHRA, CDR2 YSYEKL. The ends were cut back, 4 bases at V and 2 bases at J, with 14 bases in the middle. The CDR3 loop is CASSRTPGENTGELFF. In DNA, the CDR3 is TGCGCCAGCAGCCGTACCCCTGGAGAAAACACCGGGGAGCTGTTTTTT.

The chain recombines TRBV27 with TRBJ2-3; no definite D call. The CDR3 has 14 residues. Trimming took 8 bases from V and 2 from J, leaving 14 bases between them. In germline, CDR1 is MNHEY, CDR2 SMNVEV (reference sequence). The CDR3 region is CASSWVSDTDTQYF. The CDR3 region has the DNA TGTGCCAGCTCCTGGGTATCTGACACAGATACGCAGTATTTT.

This chain uses TRBV18 with TRBJ2-7, with a tentative D call TRBD1 (5 bases). This CDR3 is built from 18 residues. Germline-derived CDR1 and CDR2 are KGHSH and LQKENI. V lost 4 bases and J 0 bases, leaving 22 bases between the germline ends. The CDR3 bases are TGTGCCAGCTCACTCCCCCCCTGGGTAACAGGACGCTCCTACGAGCAGTACTTC. It is translated as CASSLPPWVTGRSYEQYF.

The gene calls are TRBV27 and TRBJ2-7; weak D call: TRBD2 (6 bases). Trimming took 8 bases from V and 1 from J, leaving 12 bases between them. The CDR3 loop spans 13 amino acids. The germline CDR1 and CDR2 sequences are MNHEY and SMNVEV (reference sequence). The CDR3 reads CASGFSGSYEQYF. CDR3 nucleotides: TGTGCCAGCGGATTTAGCGGTTCCTACGAGCAGTACTTC.

The chain combines TRBV27 with TRBJ2-6, with TRBD1 identical over 9 bases. Per germline, CDR1 MNHEY and CDR2 SMNVEV (reference sequence). V was pared by 5 bases and J by 0 bases, with 8 bases of the junction left unmatched. This CDR3 is built from 18 residues. The CDR3 spells CASSLTPDRGSGANVLTF. In DNA, the CDR3 is TGTGCCAGCAGTCTAACCCCGGACAGGGGCTCTGGGGCCAACGTCCTGACTTTC.

The V call is TRBV20-1, the J call TRBJ2-5; D unclear. CDR3 length equals 11 residues. Per germline, CDR1 DFQATT and CDR2 SNEGSKA (reference sequence). V was trimmed by 5 bases and J by 2 bases, leaving 6 bases between them. The CDR3 loop is CSARSQETQYF. CDR3 in DNA: TGCAGTGCTCGATCACAAGAGACCCAGTACTTC.